The 25 T cell receptor beta chains below were found in one sample sequenced in a study of T cell changes during pregnancy in multiple sclerosis. TCRdb's table, derived via immunoSEQ multiplex PCR, lists solely in-frame clones and lacks some. The sample carries approximately 100,000 clones, more than 90% recorded once. The sample in question was peripheral blood, obtained in the second trimester of pregnancy. The receptor set was obtained from a female donor with multiple sclerosis, enrolled in a pregnancy study.

This chain joins TRBV4-2 and TRBJ1-3; maybe TRBD1 (6 bases). The CDR3 is 16 residues long. CDR1 and CDR2 (germline): LGHNA, YNFKEQ. Deletions cut 0 bases from V and 0 bases from J, with 9 bases between. The CDR3 DNA reads as TGTGCCAGCAGCCAAGACCGGACAGTCTCTGGAAACACCATATATTTT. It yields the protein CASSQDRTVSGNTIYF.

The chain couples TRBV5-1 to TRBJ1-3; the D is unclear. V was trimmed by 2 bases and J by 1 base, leaving 7 bases between them. CDR1 SGHRS and CDR2 YFSETQ come from the germline V gene. This CDR3 contains 14 residues. DNA for the CDR3: TGCGCCAGCAGCTTATCAGGATCTGGAAACACCATATATTTT. Translation gives CASSLSGSGNTIYF.

The chain couples TRBV5-6 to TRBJ2-1; TRBD2 agrees at 7 bases. The length of the CDR3 is 16 residues. Germline assignment: CDR1 SGHDT and CDR2 YYEEEE. Trimming took 0 bases from V and 3 from J; bases not matched to a gene: 6. This CDR3 reads CASSLEGDYLYNEQFF. In nucleotides, the CDR3 is TGTGCCAGCAGCTTGGAAGGGGACTATCTCTACAATGAGCAGTTCTTC.

Of note for this clone: At the DNA level, this CDR3 is encoded by other sequences in the same sample as well. The CDR3 protein is CASSLGLGAGANIGAFF. The CDR3 bases are TGTGCCAGCAGCTTAGGGCTGGGTGCGGGGGCGAATATAGGAGCTTTCTTT. The chain has TRBV7-8 and TRBJ1-1; perhaps TRBD1 as D (6 bases). Germline CDR1 and CDR2: SGHVS and FQNEAQ. The V end lost 1 base, the J end lost 10 bases, and 25 bases lay between the germline ends. The length of the CDR3 is 17 residues.

The chain carries TRBV7-8 and TRBJ1-5; D is ambiguous. V was trimmed by 6 bases and J by 11 bases, leaving 17 bases between them. CDR1 SGHVS and CDR2 FQNEAQ come from the germline V gene. This CDR3 is built from 13 residues. The CDR3 reads CASSPYSWEAQHF. CDR3 coding DNA: TGTGCCAGCAGTCCTTACAGTTGGGAGGCCCAGCATTTT.

The chain recombines TRBV9 with TRBJ2-2, with 7 bases identical to TRBD1. Looked up from germline, CDR1 is SGDLS and CDR2 is YYNGEE. This CDR3 is 16 amino acids long. V lost 3 bases to trimming and J lost 3 bases; unmatched junction nucleotides: 8. In DNA, the CDR3 is TGTGCCAGCAGCGCCCGTTGGCAGGGGGACACCGGGGAGCTGTTTTTT. It codes for CASSARWQGDTGELFF.

The V and J genes are TRBV19 and TRBJ2-1, with D possibly being TRBD2 (5 bases). CDR1 LNHDA and CDR2 SQIVND come from the germline V gene (reference sequence). The CDR3 has 11 amino acids. Deletions cut 7 bases from V and 10 bases from J, with 11 bases between. CDR3 sequence reads: CASKVASEQFF. The CDR3 DNA is TGTGCCAGTAAGGTAGCGAGCGAGCAGTTCTTC. The full variable domain, with the rest looked up from reference TRBV19 and TRBJ2-1, is DGGITQSPKYLFRKEGQNVTLSCEQNLNHDAMYWYRQDPGQGLRLIYYSQIVNDFQKGDIAEGYSVSREKKESFPLTVTSAQKNPTAFYLCASKVASEQFFGPGTRLTVL.

V usage is TRBV5-1 and J usage is TRBJ2-6, with D possibly TRBD2 on 5 matching bases. V lost 4 bases, J lost 3 bases, and 14 bases lay in between. Germline V gene data show CDR1 as SGHRS and CDR2 as YFSETQ. This CDR3 spans 16 amino acids. The CDR3 is CASSRGQASGANVLTF. CDR3 nucleotide sequence: TGCGCCAGCAGCCGCGGGCAGGCGAGTGGGGCCAACGTCCTGACTTTC. The variable domain in full, with the rest retrieved from reference TRBV5-1 and TRBJ2-6, is KAGVTQTPRYLIKTRGQQVTLSCSPISGHRSVSWYQQTPGQGLQFLFEYFSETQRNKGNFPGRFSGRQFSNSRSEMNVSTLELGDSALYLCASSRGQASGANVLTFGAGSRLTVL.

This chain uses TRBV29-1 with TRBJ2-1; 7 bases line up with TRBD2. The CDR3 has 11 residues. V shed 8 bases, J shed 9 bases, and the junction held 7 bases outside the gene matches. CDR1 is SQVTM and CDR2 is ANQGSEA in the germline V gene. The CDR3 here is CSTKTGGEQFF. CDR3 coding DNA: TGCAGCACTAAGACGGGGGGTGAGCAGTTCTTC.

The chain carries TRBV5-8 and TRBJ2-7; D might be TRBD2 (6 bases). CDR3 length: 13 residues. Germline values: CDR1 SGHTS, CDR2 YDEGEE. Trimming left V 6 bases short and J 2 bases short, with 12 bases between. CDR3 region: CASKRTGAYEQYF. CDR3 sequence (DNA): TGTGCCAGCAAACGGACGGGGGCCTACGAGCAGTACTTC.

In its sample, this clone was seen once. The rearrangement links TRBV19 to TRBJ2-1; 14 bases align to TRBD2. Germline V gene lookup returns CDR1 LNHDA and CDR2 SQIVND (reference sequence). The CDR3 is 15 amino acids. V shed 3 bases and J 6 bases; nucleotides not matched to a gene: 1. CDR3 loop: CASSMTSGRGNEQFF. DNA of the CDR3: TGTGCCAGTAGTATGACTAGCGGGAGGGGCAATGAGCAGTTCTTC.

This clone has a single count. The J gene is TRBJ2-2, the V gene TRBV4-1; D call uncertain. Trimming took off 1 base at V and 6 bases at J, with 15 bases between the two ends. The CDR3 is made up of 16 amino acids. Germline assignment: CDR1 MGHRA and CDR2 YSYEKL. The DNA of the CDR3 is TGCGCCAGCAGCCAAGGCGGCACGGTCTTTCCCGGGGAGCTGTTTTTT. It specifies CASSQGGTVFPGELFF.

The J gene is TRBJ1-4, the V gene TRBV6-1; the match to TRBD1 covers 10 bases. After removal of 4 bases from V and 10 bases from J, the junction contained 24 bases not matched to a gene. The CDR3 is 20 amino acids. Germline values: CDR1 MNHNS, CDR2 SASEGT. Here the CDR3 DNA reads TGTGCCAGCAGTGCCCGGAGAAGGACAGGGGGTAACCGGTCAGGTGGAAAACTGTTTTTT. Translation gives CASSARRRTGGNRSGGKLFF.

The CDR3 DNA follows: TGTGCCTGGATTGGGACTAGGCGGGAGACCCAGTACTTC. It specifies CAWIGTRRETQYF. The rearrangement links TRBV30 to TRBJ2-5, with 8 bases fitting TRBD2. V dropped 4 bases and J dropped 5; count of bases not matched to a gene: 6. This CDR3 comprises 13 residues. Germline V gene data show CDR1 as GTSNPN and CDR2 as SVGIG (reference sequence). Full variable domain (remainder filled in from reference TRBV30 and TRBJ2-5): SQTIHQWPATLVQPVGSPLSLECTVEGTSNPNLYWYRQAAGRGLQLLFYSVGIGQISSEVPQNLSASRPQDRQFILSSKKLLLSDSGFYLCAWIGTRRETQYFGPGTRLLVL.

CDR3 bases: TGTGCCAGCAGACGATCAGGACAGGTATCCTACGAGCAGTACTTC. It yields the protein CASRRSGQVSYEQYF. The chain couples TRBV6-5 to TRBJ2-7; 7 bases agree with TRBD1. V was clipped by 6 bases and J by 1 base; unmatched bases: 9. The CDR3 totals 15 residues. The germline CDR1 and CDR2 sequences are MNHEY and SVGAGI.

V usage is TRBV6-1 and J usage is TRBJ2-7; D might be TRBD2 (7 bases). This CDR3 is 14 amino acids long. Trimming removed 7 bases at V and 7 bases at J, with 20 bases between. Germline V CDR1 and CDR2: MNHNS, SASEGT. CDR3 sequence: CASKEQRGHAEQYF. The CDR3 coding sequence is TGTGCCAGCAAGGAACAGCGGGGACATGCGGAGCAGTACTTC.

The V call is TRBV5-4, the J call TRBJ2-1, with D maybe TRBD2 (6 bases). Germline assignment: CDR1 SGHNT and CDR2 YYREEE (reference sequence). The germline V and J ends were trimmed by 2 bases and 6 bases, with 12 bases remaining between them. This CDR3 is built from 14 residues. The CDR3 DNA is TGTGCCAGCAGCTTATGGGGACTCTCCAATGAGCAGTTCTTC. Its protein is CASSLWGLSNEQFF.

The chain combines TRBV28 with TRBJ1-1; D may be TRBD1 (5 bases). Looked up from germline, CDR1 is MDHEN and CDR2 is SYDVKM. The CDR3 is made up of 16 amino acids. V lost 6 bases and J 5 bases, leaving 22 bases between the germline ends. The CDR3 sequence is CASSPGGFWVRTEAFF. CDR3 nucleotides: TGTGCCAGCAGCCCGGGGGGATTTTGGGTAAGGACTGAAGCTTTCTTT. Supplemented by reference TRBV28 and TRBJ1-1, the full variable domain reads DVKVTQSSRYLVKRTGEKVFLECVQDMDHENMFWYRQDPGLGLRLIYFSYDVKMKEKGDIPEGYSVSREKKERFSLILESASTNQTSMYLCASSPGGFWVRTEAFFGQGTRLTVV.

The CDR3 spells CASSDPRTGANTEAFF. For the CDR3, the DNA is TGTGCCAGCAGTGATCCACGGACAGGAGCAAACACTGAAGCTTTCTTT. The rearrangement uses TRBV25-1 and TRBJ1-1; 7 bases agree with TRBD1. CDR3 length: 16 amino acids. V was clipped by 3 bases and J by 2 bases; unmatched bases: 9. Germline V gene sequence: CDR1 MGHDK, CDR2 SYGVNS.

The chain has TRBV7-9 and TRBJ2-3; D might be TRBD1 (5 bases). V lost 2 bases and J lost 5, with 17 bases in between. CDR1 and CDR2 (germline): SEHNR, FQNEAQ (reference sequence). The CDR3 has 16 residues. CDR3 sequence: CASSLLSAGSKDTQYF. The CDR3 nucleotides read TGTGCCAGCAGCTTACTTTCGGCAGGGTCAAAAGATACGCAGTATTTT.

V and J are TRBV27 and TRBJ2-7; D remains unclear. Trimming took off 5 bases at V and 3 bases at J, with 8 bases between the two ends. Germline V gene lookup returns CDR1 MNHEY and CDR2 SMNVEV (reference sequence). This CDR3 has 12 amino acids. The CDR3, as DNA: TGTGCCAGCAGTCCCCCTTACTACGAGCAGTACTTC. It translates to CASSPPYYEQYF.

This clone was recorded only once. The gene calls are TRBV7-2 and TRBJ1-1, with 7 bases fitting TRBD1. The CDR3 is 13 amino acids. V lost 2 bases and J lost 5; bases outside the gene matches: 2. Looked up from germline, CDR1 is SGHTA and CDR2 is FQGNSA. For the CDR3, the DNA is TGTGCCAGCAGCTTACGCAGGGGGACTGAAGCTTTCTTT. Encoded protein: CASSLRRGTEAFF.

The chain couples TRBV28 to TRBJ2-3; possible D gene TRBD2, 5 bases. The CDR3 contains 17 residues. Trimming left V 2 bases short and J 1 base short, with 16 bases between. Per the germline V gene, CDR1 is MDHEN and CDR2 is SYDVKM. The CDR3 is CASSLGGGRLGTDTQYF. The CDR3 DNA is TGTGCCAGCAGTTTAGGTGGCGGGCGCTTGGGCACAGATACGCAGTATTTT.

This CDR3 is CASEGGRASYEQYF. CDR3 nucleotide sequence: TGTGCCAGCGAGGGAGGCCGAGCCTCCTACGAGCAGTACTTC. The chain joins TRBV28 to TRBJ2-7; weak D call: TRBD2 (6 bases). Germline CDR1 reads MDHEN; CDR2 reads SYDVKM. Between the trimmed V and J ends, which lost 8 bases and 0 bases, there was a span of 14 bases. CDR3 length equals 14 residues.

The chain joins TRBV11-2 to TRBJ1-2, with 8 bases lining up with TRBD1. Unmatched junction bases numbered 5, after V lost 1 base and J lost 7 bases. The CDR3 is made up of 14 amino acids. Per the germline V gene, CDR1 is SGHAT and CDR2 is FQNNGV. The CDR3 region has the DNA TGTGCCAGCAGCTTAGTACGGACAGGGATTGGCTACACCTTC. It yields the protein CASSLVRTGIGYTF.